The clone carrying this T cell receptor (beta chain) appeared many times. As to time point: newly diagnosed GD, antithyroid drugs for less than 3 months. PBMCs were the source of the RNA used for TCR sequencing. The data originate from a study of regulatory T cells in long-lasting Graves disease. CDR3 regions were amplified by Arm-PCR using iRepertoire HTBI primers to build TCR beta libraries. From the multiplex PCR reads, TCRdb called clonotypes with MiXCR, one entry per CDR3 protein. This table has around 450,000 distinct CDR3 sequences, about 15% appearing once. The data were also submitted as part of a second study, on T cells in Graves' hyperthyroidism and ophthalmopathy. That investigation notes: Graves' hyperthyroidism was deemed stable absent ophthalmopathy progression within 18 months.

This TCR was sampled from a woman aged 40 to 55 with Graves disease. The sequences come from peripheral blood mononuclear cells (PBMCs), collected at new diagnosis, from a patient treated with antithyroid drugs.

CDR3 coding DNA: TGTGCCAGCAACCCCCTAAGTGAACTAGCGGGAGAGGAGACCCAGTACTTC. Amino acid sequence: CASNPLSELAGEETQYF. The gene calls are TRBV28 and TRBJ2-5; 11 bases align to TRBD2. The germline CDR1 and CDR2 sequences are MDHEN and SYDVKM. J lost 5 bases, V lost 7 bases, and 15 bases had no gene match. CDR3 length: 17 residues.